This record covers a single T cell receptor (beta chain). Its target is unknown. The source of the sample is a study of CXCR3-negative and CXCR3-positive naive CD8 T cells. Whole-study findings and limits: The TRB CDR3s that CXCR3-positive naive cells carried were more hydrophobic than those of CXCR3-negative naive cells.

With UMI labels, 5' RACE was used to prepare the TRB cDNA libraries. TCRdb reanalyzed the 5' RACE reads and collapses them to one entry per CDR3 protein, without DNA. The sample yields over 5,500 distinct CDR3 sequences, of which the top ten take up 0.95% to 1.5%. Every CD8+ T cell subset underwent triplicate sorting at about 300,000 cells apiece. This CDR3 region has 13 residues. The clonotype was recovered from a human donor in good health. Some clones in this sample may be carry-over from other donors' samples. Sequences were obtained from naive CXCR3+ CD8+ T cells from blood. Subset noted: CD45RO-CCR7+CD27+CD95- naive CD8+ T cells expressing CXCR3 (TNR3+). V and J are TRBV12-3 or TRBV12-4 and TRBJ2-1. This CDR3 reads CASSSPPYNEQFF.